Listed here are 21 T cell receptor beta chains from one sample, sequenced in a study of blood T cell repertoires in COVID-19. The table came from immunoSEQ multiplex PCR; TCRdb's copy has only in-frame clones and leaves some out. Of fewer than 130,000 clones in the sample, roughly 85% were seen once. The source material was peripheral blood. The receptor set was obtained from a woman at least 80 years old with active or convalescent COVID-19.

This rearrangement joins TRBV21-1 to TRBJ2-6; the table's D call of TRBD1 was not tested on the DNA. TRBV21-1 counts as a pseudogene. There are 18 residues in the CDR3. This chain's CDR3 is CASSKGQLPLSGANVLTF. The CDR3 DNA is TGTGCCAGCAGCAAAGGACAGCTACCACTCTCTGGGGCCAACGTCCTGACTTTC.

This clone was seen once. CDR3 DNA: TGTGCCAGCAGCGTAGCGGGTCTGGCGGGTACGCAGTATTTT. This encodes CASSVAGLAGTQYF. V is TRBV27 and J is TRBJ2-3, with 7 bases matching TRBD2. V shed 6 bases, J shed 8 bases, and the junction held 11 bases outside the gene matches. CDR1 and CDR2 from the germline V gene are MNHEY and SMNVEV (reference sequence). The CDR3 sequence is 14 residues long.

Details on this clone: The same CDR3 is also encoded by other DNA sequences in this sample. This CDR3 is CASSLGQGGEQYF. CDR3 nucleotides: TGCGCCAGCAGCCTCGGACAGGGTGGGGAGCAGTACTTC. The chain combines TRBV5-1 with TRBJ2-7; 8 bases are shared with TRBD1. V was clipped by 4 bases and J by 7 bases; unmatched bases: 7. CDR3 length equals 13 residues. CDR1 and CDR2 from the germline V gene are SGHRS and YFSETQ. Combining the CDR3 with reference TRBV5-1 and TRBJ2-7 gives the whole variable domain KAGVTQTPRYLIKTRGQQVTLSCSPISGHRSVSWYQQTPGQGLQFLFEYFSETQRNKGNFPGRFSGRQFSNSRSEMNVSTLELGDSALYLCASSLGQGGEQYFGPGTRLTVT.

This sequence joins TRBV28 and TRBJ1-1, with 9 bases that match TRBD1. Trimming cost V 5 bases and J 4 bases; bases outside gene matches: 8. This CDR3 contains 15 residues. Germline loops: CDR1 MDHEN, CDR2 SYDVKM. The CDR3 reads CASSLGTGYITEAFF. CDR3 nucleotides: TGTGCCAGCAGTCTCGGGACAGGGTACATCACTGAAGCTTTCTTT. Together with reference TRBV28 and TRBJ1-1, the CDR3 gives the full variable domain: DVKVTQSSRYLVKRTGEKVFLECVQDMDHENMFWYRQDPGLGLRLIYFSYDVKMKEKGDIPEGYSVSREKKERFSLILESASTNQTSMYLCASSLGTGYITEAFFGQGTRLTVV.

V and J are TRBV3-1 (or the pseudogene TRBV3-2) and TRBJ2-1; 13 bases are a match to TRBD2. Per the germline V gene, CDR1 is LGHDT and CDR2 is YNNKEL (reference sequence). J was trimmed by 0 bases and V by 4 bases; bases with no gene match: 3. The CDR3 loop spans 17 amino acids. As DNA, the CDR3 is TGTGCCAGCAGCCTAGGACTAGCGGGGGCCTCCTACAATGAGCAGTTCTTC. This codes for CASSLGLAGASYNEQFF.

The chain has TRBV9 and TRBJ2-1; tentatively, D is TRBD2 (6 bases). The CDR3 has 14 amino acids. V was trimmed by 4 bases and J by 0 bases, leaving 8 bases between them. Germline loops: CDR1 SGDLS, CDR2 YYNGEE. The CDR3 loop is CASSKTSSYNEQFF. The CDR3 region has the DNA TGTGCCAGCAGCAAGACTAGCTCCTACAATGAGCAGTTCTTC.

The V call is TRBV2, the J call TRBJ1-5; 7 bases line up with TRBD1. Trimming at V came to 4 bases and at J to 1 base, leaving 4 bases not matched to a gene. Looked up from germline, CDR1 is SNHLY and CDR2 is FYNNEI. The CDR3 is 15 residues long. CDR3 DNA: TGTGCCAGCAGTGGACAGGGCTCGAGCAATCAGCCCCAGCATTTT. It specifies CASSGQGSSNQPQHF.

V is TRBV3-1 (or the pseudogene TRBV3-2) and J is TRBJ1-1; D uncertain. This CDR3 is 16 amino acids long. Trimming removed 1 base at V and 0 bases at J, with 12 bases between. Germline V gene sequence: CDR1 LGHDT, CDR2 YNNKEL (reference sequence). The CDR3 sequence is CASSQGFLSLNTEAFF. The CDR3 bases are TGTGCCAGCAGCCAAGGCTTCCTAAGCTTGAACACTGAAGCTTTCTTT.

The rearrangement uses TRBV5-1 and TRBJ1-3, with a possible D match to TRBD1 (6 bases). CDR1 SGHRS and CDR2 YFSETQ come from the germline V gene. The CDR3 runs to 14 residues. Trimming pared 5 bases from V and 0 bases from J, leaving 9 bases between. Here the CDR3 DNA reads TGCGCCAGCAGTCCAGGGGCCTCTGGAAACACCATATATTTT. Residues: CASSPGASGNTIYF.

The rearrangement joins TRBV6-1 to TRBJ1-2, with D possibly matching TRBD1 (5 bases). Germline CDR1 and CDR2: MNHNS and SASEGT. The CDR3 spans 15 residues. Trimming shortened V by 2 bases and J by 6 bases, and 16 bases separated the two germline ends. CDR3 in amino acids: CASSEPGRQGNGYTF. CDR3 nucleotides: TGTGCCAGCAGTGAACCCGGGAGGCAGGGAAATGGCTACACCTTC.

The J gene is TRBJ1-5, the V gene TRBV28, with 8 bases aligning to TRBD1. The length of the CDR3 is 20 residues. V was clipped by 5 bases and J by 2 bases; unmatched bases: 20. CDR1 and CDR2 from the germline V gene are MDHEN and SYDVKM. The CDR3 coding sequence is TGTGCCAGCAGTCCACTCAGGTGGACAGGGAAGGAGGGTGGCAATCAGCCCCAGCATTTT. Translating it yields CASSPLRWTGKEGGNQPQHF.

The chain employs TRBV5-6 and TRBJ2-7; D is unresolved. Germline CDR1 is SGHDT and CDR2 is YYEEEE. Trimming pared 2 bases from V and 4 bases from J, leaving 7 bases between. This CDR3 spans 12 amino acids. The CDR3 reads CASSLSRYEQYF. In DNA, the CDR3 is TGTGCCAGCAGCTTATCGCGATACGAGCAGTACTTC.

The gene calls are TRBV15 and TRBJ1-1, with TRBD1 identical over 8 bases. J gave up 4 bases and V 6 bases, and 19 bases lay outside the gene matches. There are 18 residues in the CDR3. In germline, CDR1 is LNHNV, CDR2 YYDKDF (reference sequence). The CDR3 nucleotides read TGTGCCACCAGAGTAGGCAGGCAGGGGGCTTCTTGGAGCACTGAAGCTTTCTTT. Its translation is CATRVGRQGASWSTEAFF.

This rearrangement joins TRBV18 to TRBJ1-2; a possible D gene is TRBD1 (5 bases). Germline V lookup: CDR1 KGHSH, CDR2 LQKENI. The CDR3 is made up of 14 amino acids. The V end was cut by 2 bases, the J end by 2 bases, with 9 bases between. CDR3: CASSPARVNYGYTF. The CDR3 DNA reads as TGTGCCAGCTCACCAGCCAGGGTGAACTATGGCTACACCTTC.

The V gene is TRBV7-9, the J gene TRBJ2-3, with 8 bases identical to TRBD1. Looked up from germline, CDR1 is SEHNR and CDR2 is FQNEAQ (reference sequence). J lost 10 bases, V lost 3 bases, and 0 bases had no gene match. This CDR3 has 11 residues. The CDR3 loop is CASSLDRAQYF. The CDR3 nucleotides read TGTGCCAGCAGCTTGGACAGGGCGCAGTATTTT.

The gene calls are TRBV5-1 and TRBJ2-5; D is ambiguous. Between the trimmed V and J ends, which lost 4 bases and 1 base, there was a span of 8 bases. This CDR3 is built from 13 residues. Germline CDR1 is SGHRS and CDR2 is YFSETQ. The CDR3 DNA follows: TGCGCCAGCAGCCGAACATCCCAAGAGACCCAGTACTTC. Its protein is CASSRTSQETQYF.

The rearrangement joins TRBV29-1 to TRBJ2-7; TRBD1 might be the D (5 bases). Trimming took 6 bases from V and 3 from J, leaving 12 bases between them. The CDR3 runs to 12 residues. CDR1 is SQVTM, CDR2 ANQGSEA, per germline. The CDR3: CSVGTGFYEQYF. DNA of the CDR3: TGCAGCGTCGGTACAGGATTCTACGAGCAGTACTTC.

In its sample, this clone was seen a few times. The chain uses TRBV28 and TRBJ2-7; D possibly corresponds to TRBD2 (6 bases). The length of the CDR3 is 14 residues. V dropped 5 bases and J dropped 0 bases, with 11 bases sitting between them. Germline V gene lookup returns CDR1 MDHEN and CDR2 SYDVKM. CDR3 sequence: CASSPLAHSYEQYF. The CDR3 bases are TGTGCCAGCAGTCCGCTAGCGCACTCCTACGAGCAGTACTTC.

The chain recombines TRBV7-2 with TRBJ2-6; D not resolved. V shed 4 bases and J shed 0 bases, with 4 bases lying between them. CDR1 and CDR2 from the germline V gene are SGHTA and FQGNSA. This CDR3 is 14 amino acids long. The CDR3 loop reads CASSYNSGANVLTF. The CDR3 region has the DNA TGTGCCAGCAGCTACAACTCTGGGGCCAACGTCCTGACTTTC.

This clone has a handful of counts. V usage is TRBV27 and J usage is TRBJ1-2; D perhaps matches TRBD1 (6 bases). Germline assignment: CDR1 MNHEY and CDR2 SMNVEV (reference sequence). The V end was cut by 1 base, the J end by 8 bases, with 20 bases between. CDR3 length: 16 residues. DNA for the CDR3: TGTGCCAGCAGTTTATACGGGTCCCGGGCAGGGGAAGGCTACACCTTC. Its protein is CASSLYGSRAGEGYTF.

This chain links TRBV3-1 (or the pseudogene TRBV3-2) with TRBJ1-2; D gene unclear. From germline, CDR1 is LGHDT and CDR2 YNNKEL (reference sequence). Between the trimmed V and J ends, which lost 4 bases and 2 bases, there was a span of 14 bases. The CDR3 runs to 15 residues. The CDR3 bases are TGTGCCAGCAGCCCCGGGGTTGGAGGGAACTATGGCTACACCTTC. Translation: CASSPGVGGNYGYTF.